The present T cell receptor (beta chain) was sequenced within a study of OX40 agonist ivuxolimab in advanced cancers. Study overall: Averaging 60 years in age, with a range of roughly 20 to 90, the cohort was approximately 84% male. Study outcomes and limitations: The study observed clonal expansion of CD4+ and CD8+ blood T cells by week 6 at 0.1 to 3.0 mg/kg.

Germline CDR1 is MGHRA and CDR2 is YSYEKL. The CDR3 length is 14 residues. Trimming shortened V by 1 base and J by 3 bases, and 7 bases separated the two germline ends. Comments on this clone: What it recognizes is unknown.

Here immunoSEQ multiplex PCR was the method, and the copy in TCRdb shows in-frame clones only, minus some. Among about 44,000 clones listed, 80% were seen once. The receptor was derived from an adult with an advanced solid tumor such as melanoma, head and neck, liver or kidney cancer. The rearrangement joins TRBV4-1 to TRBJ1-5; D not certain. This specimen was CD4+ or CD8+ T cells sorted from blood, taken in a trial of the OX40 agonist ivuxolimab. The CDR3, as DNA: TGCGCCAGCAGCCAAGGTATTAACAATCAGCCCCAGCATTTT. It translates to CASSQGINNQPQHF.